The 27 T cell receptor beta chains below were found in one sample sequenced in a study of blood T cell repertoires in COVID-19. Profiled with immunoSEQ multiplex PCR; TCRdb holds only in-frame clones, not every one. The sample gives tens of thousands of clones, more than 75% of which show up once; 12% is in the top ten. The sequenced material came from peripheral blood. The receptors come from a human donor in a cohort sampled during active COVID-19.

The chain carries TRBV5-8 and TRBJ1-2, with no clear D. This CDR3 is 14 amino acids long. The germline V and J ends were trimmed by 2 bases and 5 bases, with 13 bases remaining between them. Germline CDR1 is SGHTS and CDR2 is YDEGEE. This CDR3 is CASSFPRADYGYTF. The CDR3 DNA reads TGTGCCAGCAGCTTTCCGAGGGCAGATTATGGCTACACCTTC.

The rearrangement uses TRBV6-5 and TRBJ2-7, with TRBD1 matching over 8 bases. Germline CDR1 reads MNHEY; CDR2 reads SVGAGI. This CDR3 region has 15 residues. J was trimmed by 3 bases and V by 7 bases; bases with no gene match: 11. This chain's CDR3 is CASTHAPTGVYEQYF. The CDR3 DNA reads as TGTGCCAGCACCCATGCCCCGACAGGGGTCTACGAGCAGTACTTC.

This clone occurred a few times. The chain has TRBV12-2 and TRBJ1-5. TRBV12-2 represents a pseudogene. The CDR3 is made up of 19 amino acids. The CDR3 bases are TGTGCAAGTCGCTTTTTTGGGGTAGGGAAGGGAGGTGGCAATCAGCCCCAGCATTTT. As protein: CASRFFGVGKGGGNQPQHF.

The V and J genes are TRBV3-1 (or the pseudogene TRBV3-2) and TRBJ2-7, with TRBD1 matching over 8 bases. The CDR3 extends over 16 amino acids. CDR1 LGHDT and CDR2 YNNKEL come from the germline V gene (reference sequence). Germline trimming cut 3 bases from V and 0 bases from J; bases unmatched to any gene: 7. The CDR3 region is CASSQWTGRSSYEQYF. The CDR3 bases are TGTGCCAGCAGCCAGTGGACAGGGCGCAGCTCCTACGAGCAGTACTTC.

V gene TRBV5-1 combines with J gene TRBJ2-3, with D possibly matching TRBD2 (5 bases). Germline V gene data show CDR1 as SGHRS and CDR2 as YFSETQ. The CDR3 contains 14 residues. Trimming removed 0 bases from V and 6 bases from J, with 11 bases in between. The CDR3: CASSLGSGTDTQYF. In nucleotides, the CDR3 is TGCGCCAGCAGCTTGGGGAGCGGAACGGATACGCAGTATTTT.

CDR3 region: CATSRDRGAGGTQYF. The CDR3 nucleotides read TGTGCCACCAGCAGAGATAGAGGAGCGGGGGGTACGCAGTATTTT. The gene calls are TRBV15 and TRBJ2-3; TRBD2 agrees at 9 bases. Germline CDR1 reads LNHNV; CDR2 reads YYDKDF (reference sequence). This CDR3 is 15 amino acids long. The V segment lost 0 bases and the J segment 8 bases; nucleotides outside the gene matches: 6.

The chain uses TRBV6-5 and TRBJ1-1; TRBD1 matches 9 bases. From germline, CDR1 is MNHEY and CDR2 SVGAGI. The CDR3 is 14 residues long. The V segment lost 6 bases and the J segment 1 base; nucleotides outside the gene matches: 3. This chain's CDR3 is CASRGGQGNTEAFF. The CDR3 DNA reads as TGTGCCAGCAGGGGGGGACAGGGGAACACTGAAGCTTTCTTT.

The J gene is TRBJ1-1, the V gene TRBV29-1, with D unresolved. CDR1 is SQVTM, CDR2 ANQGSEA, per germline. V was pared by 6 bases and J by 5 bases, with 16 bases between. CDR3 length: 13 residues. The CDR3 region has the DNA TGCAGCGTGTCGCGAGGGATGGAGACTGAAGCTTTCTTT. Translation gives CSVSRGMETEAFF.

This chain uses TRBV4-1 with TRBJ2-7; 10 bases align to TRBD1. The V gene end was trimmed by 3 bases and the J gene end by 5 bases; junction bases not matched to a gene: 13. The CDR3 has 17 residues. CDR1 MGHRA and CDR2 YSYEKL come from the germline V gene. As DNA, the CDR3 is TGCGCCAGCAGCCAGGGGGACAGGGGAAACTTGGCCCACGAGCAGTACTTC. Protein sequence: CASSQGDRGNLAHEQYF.

The table lists this clone with a count of one. The gene calls are TRBV6-5 and TRBJ1-2, with TRBD1 matching 8 bases. Unmatched junction bases numbered 8, after V lost 6 bases and J lost 2 bases. The CDR3 loop spans 15 amino acids. Germline CDR1 reads MNHEY; CDR2 reads SVGAGI. The CDR3 protein is CASRPRDRINYGYTF. DNA for the CDR3: TGTGCCAGCAGGCCCAGGGACAGGATCAACTATGGCTACACCTTC.

This clone was counted between two and nine times. V gene TRBV5-1 combines with J gene TRBJ2-3, with 9 positions matching TRBD1. The CDR3 is 15 amino acids. CDR1 SGHRS and CDR2 YFSETQ come from the germline V gene. The J segment lost 3 bases and the V segment lost 0 bases, leaving 2 bases of the junction unmatched. CDR3 bases: TGCGCCAGCAGCTTGGGGGACAGGGCTACAGATACGCAGTATTTT. This codes for CASSLGDRATDTQYF.

The CDR3 region is CASSSPDRGDEAFF. DNA for the CDR3: TGTGCCAGCAGCTCCCCGGACAGGGGTGATGAAGCTTTCTTT. The V and J genes are TRBV5-4 and TRBJ1-1, with 9 bases aligning to TRBD1. This CDR3 is built from 14 residues. Trimming cost V 3 bases and J 7 bases; bases outside gene matches: 7. Germline V lookup: CDR1 SGHNT, CDR2 YYREEE (reference sequence).

The genes are TRBV11-2 and TRBJ2-5, with 8 bases lining up with TRBD2. Per the germline V gene, CDR1 is SGHAT and CDR2 is FQNNGV. CDR3 length: 13 amino acids. V was pared by 8 bases and J by 2 bases, with 4 bases of the junction left unmatched. This chain's CDR3 is CASSGGLQETQYF. CDR3 bases: TGTGCCAGCTCGGGGGGGTTGCAAGAGACCCAGTACTTC.

This chain uses TRBV6-6 with TRBJ2-7, with 8 bases identical to TRBD2. The V and J ends lost 5 bases and 5 bases, in that order; junction bases with no gene match: 11. Germline V gives CDR1 MNHNY, CDR2 SVGAGI (reference sequence). The length of the CDR3 is 15 residues. CDR3 loop: CASSQTGTSSHEQYF. For the CDR3, the DNA is TGTGCCAGCAGTCAGACCGGGACTAGTTCCCACGAGCAGTACTTC.

The chain combines TRBV3-1 (or the pseudogene TRBV3-2) with TRBJ2-5; the D is unclear. Trimming stripped 0 bases from V and 3 bases from J, with 2 bases between. There are 12 residues in the CDR3. The germline CDR1 and CDR2 sequences are LGHDT and YNNKEL (reference sequence). The CDR3 DNA follows: TGTGCCAGCAGCCAAGATAAAGAGACCCAGTACTTC. Amino acids: CASSQDKETQYF.

The chain links TRBV9 to TRBJ1-5; D ambiguous. Germline V CDR1 and CDR2: SGDLS, YYNGEE. V gave up 2 bases and J gave up 3 bases, with 12 bases separating them. This CDR3 region has 15 residues. The CDR3 DNA reads as TGTGCCAGCAGCGTCGGTCCGGGTACCAATCAGCCCCAGCATTTT. Encoded protein: CASSVGPGTNQPQHF.

In DNA form, the CDR3 reads TGTGCCAGCAGCCACCCCAAGGGGGGCTACACCTTC. Protein sequence: CASSHPKGGYTF. The chain recombines TRBV3-1 (or the pseudogene TRBV3-2) with TRBJ1-2; the D gene is possibly TRBD1 (5 bases). The germline V gene has CDR1 LGHDT and CDR2 YNNKEL (reference sequence). Trimming cost V 3 bases and J 8 bases, with 10 bases left between them. The CDR3 loop spans 12 amino acids.

V and J are TRBV15 and TRBJ1-1; D is unclear. Germline CDR1 reads LNHNV; CDR2 reads YYDKDF (reference sequence). The ends were cut back, 0 bases at V and 4 bases at J, with 6 bases in the middle. There are 13 residues in the CDR3. The CDR3 sequence is CATSREGGTEAFF. CDR3 DNA sequence: TGTGCCACCAGCAGAGAGGGAGGCACTGAAGCTTTCTTT.

This chain links TRBV6-1 with TRBJ2-1; no clear D gene. Trimming took 0 bases from V and 2 from J, leaving 5 bases between them. The CDR3 runs to 14 residues. Per the germline V gene, CDR1 is MNHNS and CDR2 is SASEGT. The chain's CDR3 is CASSEAAAYNEQFF. For the CDR3, the DNA is TGTGCCAGCAGTGAAGCGGCCGCCTACAATGAGCAGTTCTTC.

This clone has just a few counts. This rearrangement joins TRBV4-1 to TRBJ1-5, with unresolved D. The CDR3 spans 17 residues. Trimming stripped 2 bases from V and 0 bases from J, with 14 bases between. CDR1 MGHRA and CDR2 YSYEKL come from the germline V gene. DNA for the CDR3: TGCGCCAGCAGCCAATCCTCCCCTATATATAGCAATCAGCCCCAGCATTTT. Its protein is CASSQSSPIYSNQPQHF.

This rearrangement joins TRBV19 to TRBJ1-4, with 8 bases that match TRBD1. V shed 3 bases and J 8 bases; nucleotides not matched to a gene: 11. Germline V gene lookup returns CDR1 LNHDA and CDR2 SQIVND (reference sequence). The length of the CDR3 is 16 residues. The CDR3 loop is CASSIGDRQGAEKLFF. The CDR3 nucleotides read TGTGCCAGTAGTATTGGGGACCGTCAGGGGGCCGAAAAACTGTTTTTT.

The chain is built from TRBV10-3 and TRBJ2-3; 7 nucleotides match TRBD2. The CDR3 is made up of 12 amino acids. Germline CDR1 ENHRY, CDR2 SYGVKD. Losses at the gene ends were 11 bases for V and 1 base for J; bases not matched to a gene: 3. The CDR3 DNA is TGTGCCTCCCGGGGGGGCACAGATACGCAGTATTTT. It yields the protein CASRGGTDTQYF.

The chain employs TRBV5-5 and TRBJ2-7; 9 nucleotides agree with TRBD2. The CDR3 is made up of 17 amino acids. With 4 bases clipped from V and 0 bases from J, the junction kept 11 bases outside the gene matches. Germline values: CDR1 SGHKS, CDR2 YYEKEE (reference sequence). In DNA, the CDR3 is TGTGCCAGCAGCCATGAGTTTGGACTAGCGAACTCCTACGAGCAGTACTTC. This encodes CASSHEFGLANSYEQYF.

This clone was observed once. V usage is TRBV27 and J usage is TRBJ1-3, with D hard to call. The CDR3 length is 16 residues. V was cut by 4 bases and J by 0 bases, with 13 bases left in between. The germline gives CDR1 MNHEY, CDR2 SMNVEV (reference sequence). The CDR3 region is CASSSLERTSGNTIYF. The CDR3 bases are TGTGCCAGCAGTTCCCTAGAGCGGACCTCTGGAAACACCATATATTTT.

The chain links TRBV27 to TRBJ2-3; D unresolved. CDR1 and CDR2 (germline): MNHEY, SMNVEV (reference sequence). Trimming took 8 bases from V and 4 from J, leaving 16 bases between them. The CDR3 runs to 14 residues. CDR3 DNA sequence: TGTGCCAGCGATTCAGCGCAGCCCGCAGATACGCAGTATTTT. Its protein is CASDSAQPADTQYF.

This clone has a handful of counts. The rearrangement links TRBV6-5 to TRBJ2-5; D is unclear. The CDR3 totals 12 residues. Germline values: CDR1 MNHEY, CDR2 SVGAGI. V shed 5 bases and J shed 5 bases, with 9 bases lying between them. The CDR3 spells CASSLTRETQYF. CDR3 sequence (DNA): TGTGCCAGCAGTCTCACCAGGGAGACCCAGTACTTC.

The rearrangement uses TRBV19 and TRBJ1-4; the D is unclear. The V and J ends lost 4 bases and 7 bases respectively, with 19 bases between them. CDR1 and CDR2 (germline): LNHDA, SQIVND (reference sequence). This CDR3 contains 16 residues. The CDR3 here is CASSTAQRRGGEKLFF. CDR3 DNA: TGTGCCAGTAGTACGGCACAGCGCCGGGGAGGTGAAAAACTGTTTTTT.